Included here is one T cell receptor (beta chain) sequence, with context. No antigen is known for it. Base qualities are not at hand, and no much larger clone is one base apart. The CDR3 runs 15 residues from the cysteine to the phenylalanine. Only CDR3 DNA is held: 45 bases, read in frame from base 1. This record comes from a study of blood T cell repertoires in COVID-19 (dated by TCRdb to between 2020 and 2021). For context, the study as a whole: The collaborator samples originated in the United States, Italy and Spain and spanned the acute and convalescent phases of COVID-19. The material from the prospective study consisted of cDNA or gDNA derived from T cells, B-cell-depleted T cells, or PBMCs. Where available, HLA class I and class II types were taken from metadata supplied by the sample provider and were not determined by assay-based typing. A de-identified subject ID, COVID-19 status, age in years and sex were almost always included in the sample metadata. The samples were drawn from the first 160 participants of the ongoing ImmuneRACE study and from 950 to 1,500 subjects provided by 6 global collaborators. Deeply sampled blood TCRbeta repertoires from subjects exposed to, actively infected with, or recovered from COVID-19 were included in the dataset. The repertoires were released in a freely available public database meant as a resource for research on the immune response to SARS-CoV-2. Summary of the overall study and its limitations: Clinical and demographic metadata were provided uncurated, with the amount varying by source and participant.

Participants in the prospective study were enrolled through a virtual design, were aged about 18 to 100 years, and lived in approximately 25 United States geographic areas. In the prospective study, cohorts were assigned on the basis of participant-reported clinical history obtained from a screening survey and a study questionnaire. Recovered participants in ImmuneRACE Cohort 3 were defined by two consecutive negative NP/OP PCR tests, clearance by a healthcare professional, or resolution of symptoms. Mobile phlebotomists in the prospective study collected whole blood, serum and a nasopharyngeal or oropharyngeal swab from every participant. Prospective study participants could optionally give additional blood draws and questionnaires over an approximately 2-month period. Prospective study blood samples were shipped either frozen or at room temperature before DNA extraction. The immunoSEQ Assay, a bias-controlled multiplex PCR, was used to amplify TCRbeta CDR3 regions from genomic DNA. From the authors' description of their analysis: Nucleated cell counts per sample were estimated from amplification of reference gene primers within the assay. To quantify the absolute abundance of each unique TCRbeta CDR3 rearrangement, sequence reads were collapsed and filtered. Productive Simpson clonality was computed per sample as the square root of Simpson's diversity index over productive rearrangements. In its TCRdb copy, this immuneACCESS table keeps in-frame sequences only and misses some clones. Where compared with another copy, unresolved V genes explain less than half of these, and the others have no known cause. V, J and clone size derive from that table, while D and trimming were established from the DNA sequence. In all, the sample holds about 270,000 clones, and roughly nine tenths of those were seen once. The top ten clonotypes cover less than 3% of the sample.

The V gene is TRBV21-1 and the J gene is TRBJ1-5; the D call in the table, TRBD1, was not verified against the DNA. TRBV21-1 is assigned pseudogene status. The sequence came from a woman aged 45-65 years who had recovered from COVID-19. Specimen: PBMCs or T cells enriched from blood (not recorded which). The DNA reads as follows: TGTGCCAGCAGCGAGAGGGGGAGCGCGGGTCAGCCCCAGCATTTT. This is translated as CASSERGSAGQPQHF.